These 24 T cell receptor beta chains share one sample of origin, sequenced in a study of cytomegalovirus exposure and HLA in healthy donors. It was with 60 Vbeta and 13 Jbeta primers that the PCR ran. The assay was immunoSEQ multiplex PCR, and TCRdb's table has in-frame clones only and misses some. Of roughly 60,000 clones in the sample, around 70% are singletons; the top ten hold 15% to 20%. The sequencing sample was made of PBMCs. These receptors all stem from a woman in her sixties in good health and CMV-seropositive.

The CDR3 DNA reads TGTGCAAGTCGCTTAGGATCGTACAGCATGAACACTGAAGCTTTCTTT. As protein: CASRLGSYSMNTEAFF. This chain connects TRBV12-2 to TRBJ1-1; the tabulated D call, TRBD1, remains unverified against the DNA. TRBV12-2 is a known pseudogene. The CDR3 has 16 amino acids.

In this sample, this clone turned up once. In the same sample, other DNA sequences code for this CDR3. V gene TRBV7-9 combines with J gene TRBJ1-1, with 7 nucleotides matching TRBD1. Trimming took 3 bases from V and 2 from J; bases not matched to a gene: 3. Per the germline V gene, CDR1 is SEHNR and CDR2 is FQNEAQ (reference sequence). CDR3 length: 14 residues. CDR3: CASSFSGGNTEAFF. The CDR3 DNA reads as TGTGCCAGCAGCTTCTCAGGGGGAAACACTGAAGCTTTCTTT.

The genes are TRBV10-3 and TRBJ2-7; TRBD1 matches at 8 bases. CDR3 size: 13 residues. Germline V gene lookup returns CDR1 ENHRY and CDR2 SYGVKD. J was trimmed by 2 bases and V by 10 bases; bases with no gene match: 7. CDR3 sequence: CATAGTGTYEQYF. The CDR3 DNA sequence: TGTGCCACTGCCGGGACAGGTACCTACGAGCAGTACTTC.

This clone has only a few counts. A far larger clone is one nucleotide away, so this likely arose from a read error. The chain joins TRBV7-6 to TRBJ1-2; maybe TRBD1 (6 bases). The CDR3 length is 15 residues. Germline loops: CDR1 SGHVS, CDR2 FNYEAQ. Trimming removed 7 bases from V and 2 bases from J, with 17 bases in between. The CDR3 sequence: CASISQGSGNYGYTF. DNA for the CDR3: TGTGCCAGCATCTCACAGGGATCGGGGAACTATGGCTACACCTTC.

This sequence joins TRBV5-1 and TRBJ1-1, with D perhaps matching TRBD1 (6 bases). Trimming removed 4 bases at V and 0 bases at J, with 10 bases between. Germline CDR1 reads SGHRS; CDR2 reads YFSETQ. CDR3 size: 14 residues. Here the CDR3 reads CASSSTGLNTEAFF. As DNA, the CDR3 is TGCGCCAGCAGCAGCACAGGGCTGAACACTGAAGCTTTCTTT.

The chain joins TRBV7-9 to TRBJ1-2; perhaps TRBD1 as D (5 bases). The CDR3 loop spans 11 amino acids. Germline V CDR1 and CDR2: SEHNR, FQNEAQ (reference sequence). V was trimmed by 3 bases and J by 7 bases, leaving 6 bases between them. The CDR3 reads CASSLGPGYTF. The CDR3 DNA is TGTGCCAGCAGCTTGGGGCCTGGCTACACCTTC.

V is TRBV5-4 and J is TRBJ1-1; D not resolved. The CDR3 totals 13 residues. V was trimmed by 4 bases and J by 5 bases, leaving 12 bases between them. The V gene's germline CDR1 is SGHNT and CDR2 YYREEE (reference sequence). The CDR3 loop reads CASSPSTGTEAFF. Written as DNA, the CDR3 is TGTGCCAGCAGCCCGTCGACGGGGACTGAAGCTTTCTTT. Complete variable domain (other parts from reference TRBV5-4 and TRBJ1-1): ETGVTQSPTHLIKTRGQQVTLRCSSQSGHNTVSWYQQALGQGPQFIFQYYREEENGRGNFPPRFSGLQFPNYSSELNVNALELDDSALYLCASSPSTGTEAFFGQGTRLTVV.

This chain uses TRBV7-6 with TRBJ2-1; 8 bases map to TRBD1. V dropped 5 bases and J dropped 7; count of bases not matched to a gene: 4. The CDR3 length is 13 residues. Germline V gene data show CDR1 as SGHVS and CDR2 as FNYEAQ. The CDR3 nucleotides are TGTGCCAGCAGCCGACAGGGGTTAAATGAGCAGTTCTTC. It yields the protein CASSRQGLNEQFF.

A few counts support this clone. The chain joins TRBV9 to TRBJ2-7, with TRBD1 matching over 8 bases. Per the germline V gene, CDR1 is SGDLS and CDR2 is YYNGEE. The trim removed 3 bases at V and 6 bases at J, leaving 2 bases unmatched. This CDR3 region has 12 residues. CDR3 in amino acids: CASSADRAEQYF. The DNA of the CDR3 is TGTGCCAGCAGCGCGGACAGGGCCGAGCAGTACTTC.

This clone was observed once. The V gene is TRBV18, the J gene TRBJ1-6; D is perhaps TRBD1 (6 bases). The CDR3 consists of 15 residues. Germline V CDR1 and CDR2: KGHSH, LQKENI. V gave up 3 bases and J gave up 7 bases, with 13 bases separating them. CDR3 bases: TGTGCCAGCTCACCGTCAGGGGCCCTCAATTCACCCCTCCACTTT. It codes for CASSPSGALNSPLHF.

The V gene is TRBV27, the J gene TRBJ1-1; tentatively, D is TRBD1 (6 bases). The CDR3 is 17 amino acids. Germline loops: CDR1 MNHEY, CDR2 SMNVEV (reference sequence). Trimming stripped 5 bases from V and 6 bases from J, with 25 bases between. The CDR3 is CASSAYRVGLGRAEAFF. Here the CDR3 DNA reads TGTGCCAGCAGTGCGTACAGGGTAGGGCTGGGGCGAGCTGAAGCTTTCTTT.

This clone was observed a handful of times. The rearrangement joins TRBV10-1 to TRBJ2-1; D may be TRBD2 (6 bases). The germline CDR1 and CDR2 sequences are WNHNN and SYGVQD (reference sequence). The V end lost 7 bases, the J end lost 5 bases, and 15 bases lay between the germline ends. This CDR3 spans 14 amino acids. The CDR3 here is CASTARGFNNEQFF. CDR3 nucleotides: TGCGCCAGCACTGCCCGGGGGTTCAACAATGAGCAGTTCTTC.

The chain links TRBV19 to TRBJ2-7, with 8 bases that match TRBD1. Trimming removed 8 bases from V and 2 bases from J; junction bases left unmatched: 11. This CDR3 is 15 amino acids long. Germline-derived CDR1 and CDR2 are LNHDA and SQIVND (reference sequence). This CDR3 is CASRQGALGTYEQYF. As DNA, the CDR3 is TGTGCCAGTCGCCAGGGGGCCCTGGGGACCTACGAGCAGTACTTC.

This chain links TRBV5-4 with TRBJ1-2, with 7 positions matching TRBD1. The CDR3 is 15 residues long. Germline V gene lookup returns CDR1 SGHNT and CDR2 YYREEE (reference sequence). V gave up 4 bases and J gave up 8 bases; unmatched junction bases: 14. In DNA form, the CDR3 reads TGTGCCAGCAGCCCCCGGGACAGCCCGCTGGGCGGCTACACCTTC. Amino acids: CASSPRDSPLGGYTF.

The rearrangement joins TRBV5-8 to TRBJ1-3; no reliable D call. Trimming took 5 bases from V and 4 from J, leaving 13 bases between them. The CDR3 runs to 14 residues. The germline gives CDR1 SGHTS, CDR2 YDEGEE. The CDR3 protein is CASRGGGLGNTIYF. CDR3 bases: TGTGCCAGCAGGGGCGGAGGCCTAGGAAACACCATATATTTT.

The chain is built from TRBV5-1 and TRBJ1-6; 10 nucleotides line up with TRBD1. J lost 7 bases, V lost 4 bases, and 5 bases had no gene match. Germline V CDR1 and CDR2: SGHRS, YFSETQ. The CDR3 extends over 15 amino acids. The CDR3 DNA sequence: TGCGCCAGCAGCGAATGGACAGGGGGAAATTCACCCCTCCACTTT. This codes for CASSEWTGGNSPLHF.

This clone was seen a few times. The chain couples TRBV7-9 to TRBJ2-3, with TRBD1 as a possible D gene (6 bases). This CDR3 region has 13 residues. Trimming left V 5 bases short and J 6 bases short, with 12 bases between. Germline CDR1 is SEHNR and CDR2 is FQNEAQ (reference sequence). CDR3 protein: CASSIHREDTQYF. The CDR3 coding sequence is TGTGCCAGCAGCATCCACAGGGAGGATACGCAGTATTTT.

The V and J genes are TRBV5-4 and TRBJ2-7, with 12 bases matching TRBD2. This CDR3 spans 18 amino acids. V lost 4 bases, J lost 0 bases, and 11 bases stayed unmatched. Germline lookup yields CDR1 SGHNT and CDR2 YYREEE (reference sequence). CDR3 DNA: TGTGCCAGCAGCCCACCGACTAGCGGGGGAGCCCTCTCCTACGAGCAGTACTTC. It codes for CASSPPTSGGALSYEQYF. Full variable domain (missing parts from reference TRBV5-4 and TRBJ2-7): ETGVTQSPTHLIKTRGQQVTLRCSSQSGHNTVSWYQQALGQGPQFIFQYYREEENGRGNFPPRFSGLQFPNYSSELNVNALELDDSALYLCASSPPTSGGALSYEQYFGPGTRLTVT.

V gene TRBV11-2 combines with J gene TRBJ1-4; TRBD1 might be the D (5 bases). This CDR3 has 14 residues. V was clipped by 5 bases and J by 7 bases, with 14 bases between them. Germline CDR1 is SGHAT and CDR2 is FQNNGV. CDR3 DNA sequence: TGTGCCAGCAGCCGAATAAGGGGAGGTGAAAAACTGTTTTTT. Amino acids: CASSRIRGGEKLFF.

This clone was picked up one time. The genes are TRBV7-9 and TRBJ2-7; the D gene is possibly TRBD1 (6 bases). CDR1 is SEHNR, CDR2 FQNEAQ, per germline (reference sequence). Trimming took off 5 bases at V and 2 bases at J, with 16 bases between the two ends. This CDR3 is built from 15 residues. CDR3: CASSEHRVTPYEQYF. CDR3 bases: TGTGCCAGCAGCGAGCACAGGGTGACACCCTACGAGCAGTACTTC.

This clone appeared a few times. This chain links TRBV5-4 with TRBJ2-5; D is perhaps TRBD1 (5 bases). V was trimmed by 2 bases and J by 5 bases, leaving 16 bases between them. The CDR3 extends over 15 amino acids. Germline CDR1 is SGHNT and CDR2 is YYREEE (reference sequence). Written as DNA, the CDR3 is TGTGCCAGCAGCTTAAAAGGACAAGGCCTGGAGACCCAGTACTTC. It translates to CASSLKGQGLETQYF.

V and J are TRBV5-1 and TRBJ2-1; TRBD2 matches at 10 bases. Germline V gives CDR1 SGHRS, CDR2 YFSETQ. The CDR3 is made up of 15 amino acids. Unmatched junction bases numbered 5, after V lost 4 bases and J lost 4 bases. The CDR3 reads CASSLSGGAYNEQFF. CDR3 bases: TGCGCCAGCAGCCTAAGCGGGGGGGCTTACAATGAGCAGTTCTTC.

The chain links TRBV2 to TRBJ2-3; D call uncertain. Trimming cost V 6 bases and J 1 base, with 11 bases left between them. The CDR3 extends over 14 amino acids. Germline V gene sequence: CDR1 SNHLY, CDR2 FYNNEI. The CDR3: CASRTPSGTDTQYF. The CDR3 nucleotides read TGTGCCAGCAGAACCCCTTCGGGCACAGATACGCAGTATTTT.

This chain connects TRBV5-1 to TRBJ2-7; weak D call: TRBD1 (6 bases). Germline assignment: CDR1 SGHRS and CDR2 YFSETQ. CDR3 length: 15 residues. Trimming took 4 bases from V and 6 from J, leaving 20 bases between them. The CDR3 nucleotides are TGCGCCAGCAGCCGCACCGGGACATCTTCTGGCGAGCAGTACTTC. It encodes CASSRTGTSSGEQYF.